This T cell receptor (beta chain) is drawn from a study of T cells after yellow fever vaccination. Study at large: SMART-Seq v4 Ultra Low Input served to prepare low-cell-number fractions.

TCRdb analysed the 5' RACE reads with MiXCR anew, one entry per CDR3 protein. The sample has 300,000 to 400,000 distinct CDR3 sequences; around 13% are singletons. This clonotype occurred a few times. Antigen: not known. Trimming removed 5 bases from V and 4 bases from J, with 16 bases in between. The germline gives CDR1 LGHNA, CDR2 YNFKEQ. The CDR3 sequence is 15 residues long. Regarding the study as a whole: Most clones from primary vaccination resurfaced after the booster (96% CD4, around 89% CD8).

The source is a man between 18 and 29 years old who received the YFV17D yellow fever vaccine. The gene calls are TRBV4-2 and TRBJ2-3, with D unclear. The starting material was CD4+ T cells sorted from PBMCs, obtained 15 days after the yellow fever booster vaccination. This CDR3 is CASSSNVYSSDTQYF. The CDR3 region has the DNA TGTGCCAGCAGCTCCAATGTGTACTCCTCAGATACGCAGTATTTT.